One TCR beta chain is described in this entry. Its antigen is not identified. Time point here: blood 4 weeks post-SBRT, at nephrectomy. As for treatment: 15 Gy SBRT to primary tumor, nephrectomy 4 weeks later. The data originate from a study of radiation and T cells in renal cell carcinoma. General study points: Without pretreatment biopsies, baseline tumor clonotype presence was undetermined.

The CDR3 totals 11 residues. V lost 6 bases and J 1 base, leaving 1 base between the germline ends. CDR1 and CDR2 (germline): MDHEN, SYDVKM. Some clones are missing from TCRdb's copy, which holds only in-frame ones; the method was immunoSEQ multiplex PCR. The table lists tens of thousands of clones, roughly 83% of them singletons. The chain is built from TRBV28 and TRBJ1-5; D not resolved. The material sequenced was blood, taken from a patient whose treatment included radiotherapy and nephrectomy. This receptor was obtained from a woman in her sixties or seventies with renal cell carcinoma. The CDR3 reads CASRSNQPQHF. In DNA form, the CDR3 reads TGTGCCAGCAGAAGCAATCAGCCCCAGCATTTT.